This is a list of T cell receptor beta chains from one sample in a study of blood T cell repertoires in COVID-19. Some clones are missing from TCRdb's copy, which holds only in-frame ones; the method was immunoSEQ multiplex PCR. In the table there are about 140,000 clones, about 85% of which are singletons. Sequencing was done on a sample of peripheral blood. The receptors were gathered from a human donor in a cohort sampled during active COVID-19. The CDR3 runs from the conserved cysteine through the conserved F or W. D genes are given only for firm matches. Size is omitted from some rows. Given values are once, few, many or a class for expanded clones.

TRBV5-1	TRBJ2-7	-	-	TGCGCCAGCAGCGTGCAGGGGAGATCCTACGAGCAGTACTTC	CASSVQGRSYEQYF
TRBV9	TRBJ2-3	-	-	TGTGCCAGCAGCGTAGGGACGGGATGGGGCACAGATACGCAGTATTTT	CASSVGTGWGTDTQYF
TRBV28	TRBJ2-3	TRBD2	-	TGTGCCAGCTTTACTAGCGAATTGAGCACAGATACGCAGTATTTT	CASFTSELSTDTQYF
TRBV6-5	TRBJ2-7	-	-	TGTGCCTACAGGGCCTCGGGTGGGCACGAGCAGTACTTC	CAYRASGGHEQYF
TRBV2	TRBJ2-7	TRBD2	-	TGTGCCAGCAGCCCCGGGACTAGAGCCTACGAGCAGTACTTC	CASSPGTRAYEQYF
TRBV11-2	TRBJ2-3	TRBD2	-	TGTGCCAGCAGCTTAGTGACCGGGAGGACTACGCAGTATTTT	CASSLVTGRTTQYF
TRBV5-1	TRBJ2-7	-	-	TGCGCCAGCAGAGAGCGGGCCTCCTACGAGCAGTACTTC	CASRERASYEQYF
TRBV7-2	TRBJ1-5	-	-	TGTGCCAGCAGCTTAGCTGGCAACAATCAGCCCCAGCATTTT	CASSLAGNNQPQHF
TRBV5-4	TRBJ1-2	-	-	TGTGCCAGCAGCTTGCGTATGGGCCAGGGGTATGGCTACACCTTC	CASSLRMGQGYGYTF
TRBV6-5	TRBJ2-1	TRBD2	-	TGTGCCAGCCGGGGCGGGAGCTACAATGAGCAGTTCTTC	CASRGGSYNEQFF
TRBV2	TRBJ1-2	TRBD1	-	TGTGCCAGCAGATACCCGGGACAGGGACTCTATGGCTACACCTTC	CASRYPGQGLYGYTF
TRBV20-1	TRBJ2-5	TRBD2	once	TGCAGTGCTAGTTCGGGAGGGCGAGAGACCCAGTACTTC	CSASSGGRETQYF
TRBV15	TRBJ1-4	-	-	TGTGCCACCAGCAGAGGGCGGACAACTAATGAAAAACTGTTTTTT	CATSRGRTTNEKLFF
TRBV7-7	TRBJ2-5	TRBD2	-	TGTGCTAGCAGCCAAAGCGGGATCCAAGAGACCCAGTACTTC	CASSQSGIQETQYF
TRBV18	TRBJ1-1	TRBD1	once	TGTGCCAGCTCACGCCCCAGAGGACAGGACCAGTCTGAAGCTTTCTTT	CASSRPRGQDQSEAFF
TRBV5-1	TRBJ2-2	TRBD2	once	TGCGCCAGCAAAGCGGGAGGGACGGACACCGGGGAGCTGTTTTTT	CASKAGGTDTGELFF
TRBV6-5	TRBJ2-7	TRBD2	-	TGTGCCAGCAGAGGTTCTAGCGGGAGTCGGTACGAGCAGTACTTC	CASRGSSGSRYEQYF
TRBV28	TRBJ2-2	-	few	TGTGCCAGCAGCCCTTTCGTCACCGGGGAGCTGTTTTTT	CASSPFVTGELFF
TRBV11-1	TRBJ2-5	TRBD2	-	TGTGCCAGCAGCTTGGGGGGGACTCGAGAGACCCAGTACTTC	CASSLGGTRETQYF
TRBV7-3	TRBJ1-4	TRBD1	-	TGTGCCAGCAGCTTAGCCGGACAGGGGGGTGAAAAACTGTTTTTT	CASSLAGQGGEKLFF
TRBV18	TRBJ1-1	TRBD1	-	TGTGCCAGCTCACCCGTGGGACAGGGGACTGAAGCTTTCTTT	CASSPVGQGTEAFF
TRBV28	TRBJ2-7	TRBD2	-	TGTGCCAGCAGCCCCCTGACTAGCGTCTCCTACGAGCAGTACTTC	CASSPLTSVSYEQYF
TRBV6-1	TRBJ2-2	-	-	TGTGCCAGCAGTGAATATAGGGGGGGCGCAACCACCGGGGAGCTGTTTTTT	CASSEYRGGATTGELFF
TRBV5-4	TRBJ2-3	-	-	TGTGCCAGCAGCGCCCGGGGGACGGGAGATACGCAGTATTTT	CASSARGTGDTQYF
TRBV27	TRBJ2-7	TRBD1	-	TGTGCCAGCGGTAGTTCCCTCCCGGGACAGGAGAACTACGAGCAGTACTTC	CASGSSLPGQENYEQYF
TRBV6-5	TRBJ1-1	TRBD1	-	TGTGCCAGCAGTTTAACAGGGGGCGGGAGGAACACTGAAGCTTTCTTT	CASSLTGGGRNTEAFF
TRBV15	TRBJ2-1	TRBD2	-	TGTGCCACCAGCAGAGTGGCTAGCGGCTACAATGAGCAGTTCTTC	CATSRVASGYNEQFF
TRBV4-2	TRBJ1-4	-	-	TGTGCCAGCAGCCAAGACGGCGGTGAAAAACTGTTTTTT	CASSQDGGEKLFF
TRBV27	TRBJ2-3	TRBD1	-	TGTGCCAGCAGTTTACCCCGGGACAGGTGGTCGACAGATACGCAGTATTTT	CASSLPRDRWSTDTQYF
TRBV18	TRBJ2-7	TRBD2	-	TGTGCCAGCTCAGGGGGACTAGCAGACTACGAGCAGTACTTC	CASSGGLADYEQYF
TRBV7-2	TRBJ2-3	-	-	TGTGCCAGCAGCTTAGTTGTTAACACAGATACGCAGTATTTT	CASSLVVNTDTQYF
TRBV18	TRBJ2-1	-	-	TGTGCCAGCTCACCACCCGAGGCTCGAACCTACAATGAGCAGTTCTTC	CASSPPEARTYNEQFF
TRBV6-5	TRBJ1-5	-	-	TGTGCCAGCAGTTACTCTTACGGAGCATCTAATCAGCCCCAGCATTTT	CASSYSYGASNQPQHF
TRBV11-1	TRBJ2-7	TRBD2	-	TGTGCCAGCAGCCCGTCGGGACTAGCGGGAAGCGAGCAGTACTTC	CASSPSGLAGSEQYF